The clone carrying this TCR beta chain was seen a few times. What it recognizes is unknown. The protocol was immunoSEQ multiplex PCR, while the TCRdb copy is restricted to in-frame clones and leaves out a portion. The repertoire includes around 100,000 clones, 91% of them detected once, and about 0.18% sits in the top ten. This record comes from a study of graft-versus-host responses after intestinal transplantation. About the research overall: Recipients got multivisceral, liver-intestinal, or isolated intestinal transplants.

Notes on the study in general: Allografts of patients with graft-donor T cell macrochimerism showed high graft-versus-host to host-versus-graft clone ratios. Investigators detected GvH clones in recipient marrow, with some emerging earlier in ileum or blood.

The V gene lost 0 bases and the J gene lost 11 bases, with 8 bases spanning the gap. The CDR3 contains 12 residues. The germline CDR1 and CDR2 sequences are SGHKS and YYEKEE (reference sequence). The clonotype originates from a human donor who was the organ donor for an intestinal transplant. The rearrangement uses TRBV5-5 and TRBJ1-4; D gene ambiguous. The sequencing used unstimulated CD4+ T cells sorted from spleen or lymph node cells, collected before transplant. CDR3 nucleotide sequence: TGTGCCAGCAGCTTGGAAGGGAGGAAACTGTTTTTT. Translation gives CASSLEGRKLFF.